This TCR beta chain was sequenced during a study of shared clonotypes between healthy human individuals. The study, taken as a whole, reports: Memory subsets had estimated richness that was generally smaller than that of naive subsets. Sequencing depth was predicted to influence how clonotypes are shared among donors.

V lost 4 bases to trimming and J lost 6 bases; unmatched junction nucleotides: 12. The CDR3 spans 15 residues. Looked up from germline, CDR1 is KGHSH and CDR2 is LQKENI. In regard to this clone: Its specificity is not known.

At deep level, the assay was performed. Sorted subsets were amplified in replicate PCRs using 200 ng DNA, approximately 30,000 T cell genomes. Measured with immunoSEQ multiplex PCR; TCRdb has only the in-frame clones, and not every one. The sample records about 770,000 clones, approximately 77% being singletons. This clonotype originated in a woman under 40 in good health. The sequencing sample was made of memory CD4+ T cells sorted from blood. Documented subset: CD45RA-negative fraction. V and J are TRBV18 and TRBJ2-7; 7 bases are a match to TRBD2. CDR3 DNA sequence: TGTGCCAGCTCACTCAACCAGGCGGGAGAATCCGAGCAGTACTTC. It codes for CASSLNQAGESEQYF.